One sample yielded the 3 T cell receptor beta chains listed below, sequenced in a study of response to subunit inactivated influenza vaccine. MiXCR, applied by TCRdb to the RT-PCR reads, yields one record per CDR3 protein. Among about 610,000 distinct CDR3 sequences, about 15% were seen once, and the ten largest hold over 8.5%. Sample: PBMCs from blood, taken 11 to 12 days after vaccination. The receptors come from a man aged 45-60 years who received an inactivated influenza vaccine.

The chain combines TRBV12-3 or TRBV12-4 with TRBJ2-2, with TRBD1 as a possible D gene (5 bases). The CDR3 length is 14 residues. The V gene lost 6 bases and the J gene lost 4 bases, with 12 bases spanning the gap. The CDR3 nucleotides are TGTGCCAGCAGAGACAGAAGGGGCACCGGGGAGCTGTTTTTT. This sequence encodes CASRDRRGTGELFF.

V and J are TRBV19 and TRBJ2-1, with a weak D call TRBD1 (8 bases). This CDR3 is 18 amino acids long. Germline values: CDR1 LNHDA, CDR2 SQIVND (reference sequence). Trimming cost V 7 bases and J 4 bases, with 26 bases left between them. CDR3: CASIDRGRTSATYNEQFF. CDR3 nucleotide sequence: TGTGCCAGTATAGACAGGGGACGTACTAGCGCTACTTACAATGAGCAGTTCTTC.

This clonotype was found a few times. The V call is TRBV20-1, the J call TRBJ1-1; D gene unclear. The V gene lost 6 bases and the J gene lost 4 bases, with 12 bases spanning the gap. The CDR3 is made up of 12 amino acids. Germline values: CDR1 DFQATT, CDR2 SNEGSKA (reference sequence). CDR3 amino acids: CSATDGITEAFF. In DNA form, the CDR3 reads TGCAGTGCCACGGACGGGATCACTGAAGCTTTCTTT.